Listed below are T cell receptor beta chains from one sample, sequenced in a study of blood T cell repertoires in COVID-19. Assay: immunoSEQ multiplex PCR; the TCRdb copy retains only in-frame clones and omits some. The sample records about 140,000 clones, roughly 84% being singletons. Sequencing was performed on peripheral blood. The receptors shown here come from a man aged 25-40 years with COVID-19, enrolled during active disease. CDR3s include the opening cysteine and the closing phenylalanine or tryptophan. The order of the fields is J gene, clone size, D gene, V gene, CDR3 protein, CDR3 DNA. The D gene is left open where the match is weak. Size tells how often a clone was seen (once, few, many) or the class of an expanded clone, and some rows leave it out.

j_gene: TRBJ2-1
abundance: .
d_gene: TRBD2
v_gene: TRBV10-1
CDR3aa: CASSSGLAGGNNEQFF
CDR3nt: TGCGCCAGCAGCTCCGGACTAGCGGGTGGAAACAATGAGCAGTTCTTC

j_gene: TRBJ2-7
abundance: .
d_gene: TRBD2
v_gene: TRBV11-1
CDR3aa: CASRSRGLAGTQQYF
CDR3nt: TGTGCCAGCAGGAGTAGGGGACTAGCGGGAACCCAGCAGTACTTC

j_gene: TRBJ2-3
abundance: once
d_gene: TRBD2
v_gene: TRBV11-2
CDR3aa: CASSSPSGTYTDTQYF
CDR3nt: TGTGCCAGCAGCTCCCCTAGCGGGACCTACACAGATACGCAGTATTTT

j_gene: TRBJ2-7
abundance: .
d_gene: .
v_gene: TRBV30
CDR3aa: CAWCPGHSYEQYF
CDR3nt: TGTGCCTGGTGTCCGGGACACAGCTACGAGCAGTACTTC

j_gene: TRBJ2-5
abundance: once
d_gene: .
v_gene: TRBV10-3
CDR3aa: CAISDGVQETQYF
CDR3nt: TGTGCCATCAGTGACGGTGTTCAAGAGACCCAGTACTTC

j_gene: TRBJ1-2
abundance: few
d_gene: .
v_gene: TRBV3-1/TRBV3-2
CDR3aa: CASSQDYSTLNYGYTF
CDR3nt: TGTGCCAGCAGCCAAGACTACAGCACTTTGAACTATGGCTACACCTTC

j_gene: TRBJ2-7
abundance: .
d_gene: .
v_gene: TRBV4-1
CDR3aa: CASSLLQLAASSYEQYF
CDR3nt: TGCGCCAGCAGCCTACTACAACTAGCTGCAAGCTCCTACGAGCAGTACTTC

j_gene: TRBJ2-5
abundance: .
d_gene: TRBD2
v_gene: TRBV19
CDR3aa: CASSIGLAGDGETQYF
CDR3nt: TGTGCCAGTAGTATAGGACTAGCGGGAGACGGAGAGACCCAGTACTTC

j_gene: TRBJ2-5
abundance: .
d_gene: .
v_gene: TRBV9
CDR3aa: CASSAQPSEGETQYF
CDR3nt: TGTGCCAGCAGCGCCCAACCCTCAGAGGGAGAGACCCAGTACTTC

j_gene: TRBJ2-3
abundance: .
d_gene: .
v_gene: TRBV9
CDR3aa: CASSVGETSTDTQYF
CDR3nt: TGTGCCAGCAGCGTAGGTGAGACTAGCACAGATACGCAGTATTTT

j_gene: TRBJ1-5
abundance: .
d_gene: .
v_gene: TRBV5-1
CDR3aa: CASSLGGLTNQPQHF
CDR3nt: TGCGCCAGCAGCTTGGGGGGACTGACTAATCAGCCCCAGCATTTT

j_gene: TRBJ2-3
abundance: few
d_gene: .
v_gene: TRBV2
CDR3aa: CATLGRVTTDTQYF
CDR3nt: TGTGCCACCTTAGGGCGGGTAACCACAGATACGCAGTATTTT

j_gene: TRBJ1-2
abundance: few
d_gene: TRBD1
v_gene: TRBV28
CDR3aa: CASSPPTGRTGYTF
CDR3nt: TGTGCCAGCAGTCCTCCGACAGGGAGGACGGGCTACACCTTC

j_gene: TRBJ1-2
abundance: .
d_gene: TRBD1
v_gene: TRBV3-1/TRBV3-2
CDR3aa: CASSPNRGDGYTF
CDR3nt: TGTGCCAGCAGCCCCAACAGGGGGGATGGCTACACCTTC

j_gene: TRBJ2-7
abundance: .
d_gene: .
v_gene: TRBV6-5
CDR3aa: CASSYSGLSSYEQYF
CDR3nt: TGTGCCAGCAGTTACTCGGGCCTAAGCTCCTACGAGCAGTACTTC

j_gene: TRBJ1-1
abundance: .
d_gene: .
v_gene: TRBV11-2
CDR3aa: CASSLQVGGTEAFF
CDR3nt: TGTGCCAGCAGCTTACAGGTGGGAGGCACTGAAGCTTTCTTT

j_gene: TRBJ2-2
abundance: .
d_gene: TRBD2
v_gene: TRBV7-2
CDR3aa: CASSFESGSDGELFF
CDR3nt: TGTGCCAGCAGCTTCGAAAGCGGGAGTGACGGGGAGCTGTTTTTT

j_gene: TRBJ1-3
abundance: .
d_gene: .
v_gene: TRBV16
CDR3aa: CASSQTGRYSGNTIYF
CDR3nt: TGTGCCAGCAGCCAAACAGGGCGTTACTCTGGAAACACCATATATTTT

j_gene: TRBJ1-2
abundance: once
d_gene: TRBD1
v_gene: TRBV19
CDR3aa: CASSLGQGPGLDGYTF
CDR3nt: TGTGCCAGTAGTCTGGGACAGGGGCCCGGTTTAGATGGCTACACCTTC

j_gene: TRBJ1-2
abundance: .
d_gene: TRBD1
v_gene: TRBV2
CDR3aa: CASRFDRGLSNYGYTF
CDR3nt: TGTGCCAGTCGATTTGACAGGGGGCTATCTAACTATGGCTACACCTTC

j_gene: TRBJ1-5
abundance: .
d_gene: .
v_gene: TRBV10-2
CDR3aa: CASSERGGGNQPQHF
CDR3nt: TGCGCCAGCAGTGAGCGGGGTGGCGGCAATCAGCCCCAGCATTTT

j_gene: TRBJ1-3
abundance: .
d_gene: .
v_gene: TRBV7-2
CDR3aa: CASSLEGPFSGNTIYF
CDR3nt: TGTGCCAGCAGCTTAGAGGGGCCCTTCTCTGGAAACACCATATATTTT

j_gene: TRBJ2-1
abundance: .
d_gene: TRBD2
v_gene: TRBV10-1
CDR3aa: CASSEGISGKNEQFF
CDR3nt: TGCGCCAGCAGTGAGGGTATTAGCGGGAAAAATGAGCAGTTCTTC

j_gene: TRBJ2-7
abundance: .
d_gene: TRBD2
v_gene: TRBV6-6
CDR3aa: CASIGDYPYEQYF
CDR3nt: TGTGCCAGCATTGGGGACTACCCCTACGAGCAGTACTTC

j_gene: TRBJ2-5
abundance: .
d_gene: .
v_gene: TRBV13
CDR3aa: CASSLNRRETQYF
CDR3nt: TGTGCCAGCAGCTTAAACAGGCGAGAGACCCAGTACTTC

j_gene: TRBJ2-5
abundance: once
d_gene: .
v_gene: TRBV10-3
CDR3aa: CAISESTGETQYF
CDR3nt: TGTGCCATCAGTGAGTCGACGGGGGAGACCCAGTACTTC

j_gene: TRBJ1-4
abundance: .
d_gene: .
v_gene: TRBV19
CDR3aa: CASGRSNGATNEKLFF
CDR3nt: TGTGCCAGTGGGAGATCTAACGGTGCTACTAATGAAAAACTGTTTTTT

j_gene: TRBJ2-3
abundance: .
d_gene: TRBD1
v_gene: TRBV28
CDR3aa: CAAKEQGATDTQYF
CDR3nt: TGTGCCGCAAAAGAACAGGGGGCAACAGATACGCAGTATTTT

j_gene: TRBJ2-1
abundance: .
d_gene: .
v_gene: TRBV5-1
CDR3aa: CASSHGRGSSYNEQFF
CDR3nt: TGCGCCAGCAGCCACGGCCGGGGGAGCTCCTACAATGAGCAGTTCTTC

j_gene: TRBJ2-7
abundance: .
d_gene: .
v_gene: TRBV27
CDR3aa: CASSLGGDEQYF
CDR3nt: TGTGCCAGCAGTTTAGGAGGCGACGAGCAGTACTTC

j_gene: TRBJ1-2
abundance: .
d_gene: TRBD1
v_gene: TRBV6-6
CDR3aa: CASQRQGSYGYTF
CDR3nt: TGTGCCAGTCAGAGACAGGGAAGCTATGGCTACACCTTC

j_gene: TRBJ2-7
abundance: once
d_gene: .
v_gene: TRBV14
CDR3aa: CASSQTSGLSYEQYF
CDR3nt: TGTGCCAGCAGCCAGACCTCGGGACTCAGCTACGAGCAGTACTTC

j_gene: TRBJ2-1
abundance: .
d_gene: .
v_gene: TRBV25-1
CDR3aa: CASSGGGRDKLYNEQFF
CDR3nt: TGTGCCAGCAGTGGAGGGGGGAGGGACAAATTATACAATGAGCAGTTCTTC

j_gene: TRBJ1-2
abundance: .
d_gene: .
v_gene: TRBV7-2
CDR3aa: CASSPAGANYGYTF
CDR3nt: TGTGCCAGCAGCCCCGCCGGGGCTAACTATGGCTACACCTTC

j_gene: TRBJ2-3
abundance: .
d_gene: TRBD2
v_gene: TRBV5-5
CDR3aa: CASSSGRGAFSTDTQYF
CDR3nt: TGTGCCAGCAGCTCCGGGAGGGGGGCATTCTCCACAGATACGCAGTATTTT

j_gene: TRBJ2-1
abundance: .
d_gene: .
v_gene: TRBV1
CDR3aa: CTSSPHPLAGASYNEQFF
CDR3nt: TGCACCAGCAGCCCTCACCCTCTCGCGGGGGCCTCCTACAATGAGCAGTTCTTC

j_gene: TRBJ1-1
abundance: few
d_gene: TRBD1
v_gene: TRBV6-5
CDR3aa: CASNRGFVADTEAFF
CDR3nt: TGTGCCAGCAACAGGGGTTTCGTAGCGGACACTGAAGCTTTCTTT

j_gene: TRBJ2-7
abundance: once
d_gene: .
v_gene: TRBV7-9
CDR3aa: CASSLDGSLYEQYF
CDR3nt: TGTGCCAGCAGCTTAGACGGGAGCCTCTACGAGCAGTACTTC

j_gene: TRBJ1-4
abundance: .
d_gene: .
v_gene: TRBV4-3
CDR3aa: CASSQAPGQLRNEKLFF
CDR3nt: TGCGCCAGCAGCCAAGCCCCCGGACAGCTGAGGAATGAAAAACTGTTTTTT

j_gene: TRBJ1-2
abundance: .
d_gene: .
v_gene: TRBV6-2/TRBV6-3
CDR3aa: CASSSTVYGYTF
CDR3nt: TGTGCCAGCAGCTCAACTGTTTATGGCTACACCTTC

j_gene: TRBJ1-2
abundance: .
d_gene: .
v_gene: TRBV7-9
CDR3aa: CASSPRVYGYTF
CDR3nt: TGTGCCAGCAGCCCCAGGGTCTACGGCTACACCTTC

j_gene: TRBJ1-1
abundance: .
d_gene: .
v_gene: TRBV19
CDR3aa: CATRDMRGIPFF
CDR3nt: TGTGCCACACGGGATATGAGGGGGATACCTTTCTTT

j_gene: TRBJ1-2
abundance: .
d_gene: .
v_gene: TRBV19
CDR3aa: CASRAAAGLNFSYGYTF
CDR3nt: TGTGCCAGTAGGGCAGCAGCGGGTCTAAACTTTTCCTATGGCTACACCTTC

j_gene: TRBJ2-1
abundance: few
d_gene: .
v_gene: TRBV9
CDR3aa: CASSLSDEQFF
CDR3nt: TGTGCCAGCAGCTTGAGCGATGAGCAGTTCTTC

j_gene: TRBJ2-3
abundance: .
d_gene: TRBD2
v_gene: TRBV30
CDR3aa: CAWLLANTDTQYF
CDR3nt: TGTGCCTGGTTACTAGCGAACACAGATACGCAGTATTTT

j_gene: TRBJ1-1
abundance: many
d_gene: TRBD1
v_gene: TRBV5-1
CDR3aa: CASSGRDRGYETEAFF
CDR3nt: TGCGCCAGCAGCGGCCGGGACAGGGGGTATGAAACTGAAGCTTTCTTT

j_gene: TRBJ2-5
abundance: .
d_gene: .
v_gene: TRBV7-7
CDR3aa: CASGQTQETQYF
CDR3nt: TGTGCTAGCGGACAGACCCAAGAGACCCAGTACTTC

j_gene: TRBJ2-7
abundance: .
d_gene: .
v_gene: TRBV11-3
CDR3aa: CASSLDAGQGGNEQYF
CDR3nt: TGTGCCAGCAGCTTAGACGCTGGGCAGGGTGGTAACGAGCAGTACTTC

j_gene: TRBJ1-3
abundance: .
d_gene: .
v_gene: TRBV4-1
CDR3aa: CASSHFEDSGNTIYF
CDR3nt: TGCGCCAGCAGCCATTTTGAGGACTCTGGAAACACCATATATTTT

j_gene: TRBJ2-7
abundance: few
d_gene: TRBD1
v_gene: TRBV7-3
CDR3aa: CASSSPETGTYEQYF
CDR3nt: TGTGCCAGCAGCTCCCCGGAGACAGGGACCTACGAGCAGTACTTC

j_gene: TRBJ1-1
abundance: few
d_gene: .
v_gene: TRBV3-1/TRBV3-2
CDR3aa: CASSQGGNTEAFF
CDR3nt: TGTGCCAGCAGCCAAGGCGGGAACACTGAAGCTTTCTTT

j_gene: TRBJ2-5
abundance: few
d_gene: .
v_gene: TRBV7-2
CDR3aa: CASSVRGNQYF
CDR3nt: TGTGCCAGCAGCGTCCGGGGGAACCAGTACTTC

j_gene: TRBJ1-2
abundance: once
d_gene: TRBD1
v_gene: TRBV2
CDR3aa: CASSQGQYGYTF
CDR3nt: TGTGCCAGCAGTCAGGGACAGTATGGCTACACCTTC

j_gene: TRBJ1-1
abundance: .
d_gene: .
v_gene: TRBV13
CDR3aa: CASSPRQLNTEAFF
CDR3nt: TGTGCCAGCAGCCCAAGACAGTTGAACACTGAAGCTTTCTTT

j_gene: TRBJ1-2
abundance: few
d_gene: .
v_gene: TRBV12-3/TRBV12-4
CDR3aa: CASSQPGTYGYTF
CDR3nt: TGTGCCAGCAGTCAACCCGGGACTTATGGCTACACCTTC

j_gene: TRBJ2-2
abundance: .
d_gene: .
v_gene: TRBV9
CDR3aa: CASSPGHGKSGELFF
CDR3nt: TGTGCCAGCAGCCCGGGACATGGGAAGTCCGGGGAGCTGTTTTTT

j_gene: TRBJ1-1
abundance: few
d_gene: TRBD1
v_gene: TRBV29-1
CDR3aa: CSVGRQGLTEAFF
CDR3nt: TGCAGCGTTGGGAGACAGGGGCTCACTGAAGCTTTCTTT